This T cell receptor beta chain was sequenced in a study of T cell repertoires in ileal Crohn's disease (dated by TCRdb to between 2018 and 2020). At the level of the whole study: At the time of surgery, 35% of patients were active smokers, and the median duration of disease was approximately eight years. Every patient underwent surgery because of a complication, which was stricturing disease in around 60% and penetrating disease in roughly 40%. The study was conducted in parallel with a multicentre cohort that was designed to identify predictors of early endoscopic recurrence following ileocolonic resection. A prospective multicentre cohort supplied the roughly 59 Crohn's disease patients whose TCR repertoires were analysed. The study sequenced approximately 170 mucosal samples from 57 patients, taken at several locations on the surgical specimen and at postoperative endoscopy. Roughly half of the patients were given postoperative therapy, with around 20 on anti-TNF agents and over 9 on thiopurines. Endoscopic postoperative recurrence was defined by a Rutgeerts score above i0.

The full study reports these points: Compared with CD4 T cells, sorted CD8 T cells held more high-frequency clones, which suggests that the mucosal expansions were mostly CD8. Higher high-frequency clone percentages at surgery were associated with endoscopic recurrence; all patients with clonality above 26.8% (18/57) had recurrence. Mucosal CD4 and CD8 T cells were sorted and sequenced only in a subgroup of patients, the size of which was not stated. Patients who were active smokers at surgery had a significantly higher proportion of clonal expansions than non-smokers (around 24% vs 18%, p=0.02).

This clone was seen a handful of times. Its antigen remains unidentified. The input lacks base qualities; no much larger clone sits a single base away. Adults with ileal or ileocolonic Crohn's disease and an indication for ileocolonic resection were eligible for inclusion. Whole ileal mucosal biopsies were kept frozen at -80 degrees C prior to DNA extraction. Genomic DNA was extracted from frozen whole biopsies using a TRizol-based method and was quantified with a NanoDrop 2000 spectrophotometer. For commercial TCRB immunosequencing, roughly 0.5 micrograms of biopsy DNA were submitted for each sample. Adaptive Biotechnology amplified the CDR3 regions from genomic DNA with a two-step multiplex PCR designed to control amplification bias. Primers for every V and J gene segment were used in the first PCR, and barcodes and Illumina adapters were added in the second PCR. CDR3 libraries were sequenced using an Illumina instrument. Per the original workflow: Vendor-provided pipelines were combined with custom analysis of raw data in R/Bioconductor under R version 3.3.0. Clonality, which ranges from 0 to 1, was calculated as the inverse of the normalised Shannon entropy across all productive clones. High-frequency clones were defined as the share of the repertoire occupied by the top 100 clones, with only clones passing a 95% confidence test being retained. Repertoire diversity was measured with the Simpson index, and overlap between samples was measured with the Morisita-Horn index. In its TCRdb copy, this immuneACCESS table keeps in-frame sequences only and misses some clones. Where compared with another copy, unresolved V genes explain less than half of these, and the others have no known cause. V and J calls and clone size follow that table, whereas D and trimming were derived from the DNA. Recorded for this sample are about 7,000 clones; 70% of them occurred a single time. The ten largest account for roughly 18% of the sample.

V is cut back by 6 bases and J by 0 bases, with 2 bases in the junction unmatched. According to the germline V gene, CDR1 reads MNHNS and CDR2 reads SASEGT. The CDR3 spans 14 residues, from the cysteine through the phenylalanine. Of the read, only the CDR3 DNA is kept; its 42 bases are in frame from base 1. The receptor's source is an adult with Crohn's disease. The sequence joins TRBV6-1 to TRBJ2-7, with 10 bases matching TRBD1. The material sequenced was ileal tissue. In nucleotides, the sequence is TGTGCCAGCAGGGGGACAGGGGTCTCCTACGAGCAGTACTTC. It codes for CASRGTGVSYEQYF.